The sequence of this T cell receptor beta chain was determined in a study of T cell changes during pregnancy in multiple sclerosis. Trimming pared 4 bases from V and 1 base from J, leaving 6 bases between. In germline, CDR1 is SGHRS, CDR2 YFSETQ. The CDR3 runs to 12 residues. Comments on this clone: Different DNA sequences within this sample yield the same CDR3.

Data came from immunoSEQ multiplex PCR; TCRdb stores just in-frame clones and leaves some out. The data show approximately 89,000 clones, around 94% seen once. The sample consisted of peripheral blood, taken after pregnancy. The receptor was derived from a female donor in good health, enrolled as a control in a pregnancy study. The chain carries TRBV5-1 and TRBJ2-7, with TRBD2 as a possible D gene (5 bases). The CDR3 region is CASSPGSYEQYF. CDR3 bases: TGCGCCAGCAGCCCGGGATCCTACGAGCAGTACTTC.